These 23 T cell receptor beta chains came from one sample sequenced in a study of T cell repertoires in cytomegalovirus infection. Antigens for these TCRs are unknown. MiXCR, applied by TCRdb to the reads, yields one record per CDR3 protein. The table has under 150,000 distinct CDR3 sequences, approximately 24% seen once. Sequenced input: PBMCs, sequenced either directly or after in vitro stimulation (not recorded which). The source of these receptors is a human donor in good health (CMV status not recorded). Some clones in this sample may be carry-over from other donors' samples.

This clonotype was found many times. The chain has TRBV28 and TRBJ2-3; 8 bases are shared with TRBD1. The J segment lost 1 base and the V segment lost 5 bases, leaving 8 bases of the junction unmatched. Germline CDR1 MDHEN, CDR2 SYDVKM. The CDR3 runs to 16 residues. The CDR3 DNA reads TGTGCCAGCAGTCCAGGACAGGGCCCGGGCACAGATACGCAGTATTTT. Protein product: CASSPGQGPGTDTQYF.

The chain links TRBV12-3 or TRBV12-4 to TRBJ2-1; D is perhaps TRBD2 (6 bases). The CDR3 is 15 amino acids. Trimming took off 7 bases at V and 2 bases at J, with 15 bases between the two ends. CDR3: CASTHGDFAYNEQFF. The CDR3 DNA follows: TGTGCCAGCACCCATGGGGACTTCGCCTACAATGAGCAGTTCTTC.

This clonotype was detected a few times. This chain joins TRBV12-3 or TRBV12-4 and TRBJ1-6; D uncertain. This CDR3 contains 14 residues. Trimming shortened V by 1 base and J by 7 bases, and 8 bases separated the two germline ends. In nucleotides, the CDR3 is TGTGCCAGCAGTTTAGGGGCTCTGAATTCACCCCTCCACTTT. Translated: CASSLGALNSPLHF.

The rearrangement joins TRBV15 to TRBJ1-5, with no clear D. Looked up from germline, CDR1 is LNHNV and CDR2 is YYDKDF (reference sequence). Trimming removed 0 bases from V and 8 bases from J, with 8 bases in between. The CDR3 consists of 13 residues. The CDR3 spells CATSRDWWEPQHF. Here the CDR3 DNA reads TGTGCCACCAGCAGAGATTGGTGGGAGCCCCAGCATTTT.

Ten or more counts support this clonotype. The CDR3 sequence is CASKRDLGEAFF. The CDR3 coding sequence is TGTGCCAGCAAGAGGGATTTGGGTGAAGCTTTCTTT. The gene calls are TRBV27 and TRBJ1-1; D remains unclear. The length of the CDR3 is 12 residues. The germline gives CDR1 MNHEY, CDR2 SMNVEV (reference sequence). Trimming left V 7 bases short and J 7 bases short, with 13 bases between.

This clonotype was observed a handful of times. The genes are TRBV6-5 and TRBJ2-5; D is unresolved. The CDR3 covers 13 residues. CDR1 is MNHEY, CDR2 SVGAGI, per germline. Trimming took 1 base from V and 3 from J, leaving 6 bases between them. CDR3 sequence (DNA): TGTGCCAGCAGTTACTGGGGAAAAGAGACCCAGTACTTC. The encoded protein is CASSYWGKETQYF.

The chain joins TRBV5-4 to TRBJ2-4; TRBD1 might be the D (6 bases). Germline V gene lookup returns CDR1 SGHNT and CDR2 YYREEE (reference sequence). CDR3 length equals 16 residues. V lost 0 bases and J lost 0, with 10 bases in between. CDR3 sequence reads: CASSLEGGRAKNIQYF. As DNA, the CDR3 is TGTGCCAGCAGCTTGGAAGGGGGTAGAGCCAAAAACATTCAGTACTTC.

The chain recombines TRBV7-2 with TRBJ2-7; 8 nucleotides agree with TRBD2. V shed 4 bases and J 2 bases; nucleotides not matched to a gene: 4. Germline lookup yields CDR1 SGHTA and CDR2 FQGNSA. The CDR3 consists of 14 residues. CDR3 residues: CASSSTAGAYEQYV. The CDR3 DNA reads TGTGCCAGCAGCTCGACAGCGGGAGCCTACGAGCAGTACGTC.

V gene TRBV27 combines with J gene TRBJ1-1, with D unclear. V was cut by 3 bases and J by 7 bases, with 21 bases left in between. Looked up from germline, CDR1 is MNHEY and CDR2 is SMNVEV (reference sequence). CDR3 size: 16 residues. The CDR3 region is CASSFLRAGNPIEAFF. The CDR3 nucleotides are TGTGCCAGCAGTTTCCTACGGGCAGGAAACCCTATTGAAGCTTTCTTT.

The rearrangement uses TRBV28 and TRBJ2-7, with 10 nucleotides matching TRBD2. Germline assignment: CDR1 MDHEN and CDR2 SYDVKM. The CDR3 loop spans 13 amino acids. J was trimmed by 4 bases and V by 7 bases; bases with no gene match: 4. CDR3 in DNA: TGTGCCAGCACTAGCGGGAGTAGGTACGAGCAGTACTTC. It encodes CASTSGSRYEQYF. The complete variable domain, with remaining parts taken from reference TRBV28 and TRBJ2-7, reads DVKVTQSSRYLVKRTGEKVFLECVQDMDHENMFWYRQDPGLGLRLIYFSYDVKMKEKGDIPEGYSVSREKKERFSLILESASTNQTSMYLCASTSGSRYEQYFGPGTRLTVT.

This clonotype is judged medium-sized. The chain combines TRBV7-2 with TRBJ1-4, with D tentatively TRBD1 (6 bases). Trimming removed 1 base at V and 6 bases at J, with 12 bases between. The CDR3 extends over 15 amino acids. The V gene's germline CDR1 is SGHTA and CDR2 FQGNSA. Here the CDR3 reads CASSLDRQVDEKLFF. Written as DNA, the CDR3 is TGTGCCAGCAGCTTAGACCGACAGGTCGATGAAAAACTGTTTTTT.

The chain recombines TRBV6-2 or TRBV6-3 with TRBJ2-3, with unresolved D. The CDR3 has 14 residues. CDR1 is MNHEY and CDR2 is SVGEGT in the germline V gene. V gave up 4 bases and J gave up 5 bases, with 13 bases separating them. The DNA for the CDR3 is TGTGCCAGCAGTTCGGGCCCGCCTGAAGATACGCAGTATTTT. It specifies CASSSGPPEDTQYF.

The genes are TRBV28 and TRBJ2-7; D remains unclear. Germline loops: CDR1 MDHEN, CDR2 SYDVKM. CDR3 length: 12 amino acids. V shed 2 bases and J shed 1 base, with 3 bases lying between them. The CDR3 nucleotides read TGTGCCAGCAGTTTACCTTCCTACGAGCAGTACTTC. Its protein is CASSLPSYEQYF.

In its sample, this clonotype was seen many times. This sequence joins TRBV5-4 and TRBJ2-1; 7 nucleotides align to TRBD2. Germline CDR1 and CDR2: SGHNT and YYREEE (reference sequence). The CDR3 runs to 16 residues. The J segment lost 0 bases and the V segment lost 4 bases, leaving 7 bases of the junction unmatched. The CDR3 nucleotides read TGTGCCAGCAGCATGGGAGCGGGATCCTCCTACAATGAGCAGTTCTTC. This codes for CASSMGAGSSYNEQFF.

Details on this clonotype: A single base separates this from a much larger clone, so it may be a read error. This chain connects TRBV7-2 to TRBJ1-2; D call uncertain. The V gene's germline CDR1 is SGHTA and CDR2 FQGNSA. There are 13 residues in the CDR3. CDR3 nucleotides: TGTGCCAGCAGCTTAGGGTTTAACTATGCCTACACCTTC. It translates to CASSLGFNYAYTF.

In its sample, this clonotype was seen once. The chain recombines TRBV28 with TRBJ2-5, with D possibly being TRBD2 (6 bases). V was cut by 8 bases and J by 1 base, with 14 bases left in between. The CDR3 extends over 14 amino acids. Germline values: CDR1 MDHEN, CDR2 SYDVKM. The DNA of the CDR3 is TGTGCCAGCGAGGGCGGAGGGGCCCAAGAGACCCAGTACTTC. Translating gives CASEGGGAQETQYF.

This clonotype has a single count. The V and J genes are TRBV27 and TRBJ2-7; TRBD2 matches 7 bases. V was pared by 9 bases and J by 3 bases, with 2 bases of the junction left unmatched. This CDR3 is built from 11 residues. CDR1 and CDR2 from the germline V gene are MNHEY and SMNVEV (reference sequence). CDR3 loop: CASRDYYEQYF. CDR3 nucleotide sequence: TGTGCCAGTCGGGACTACTACGAGCAGTACTTC.

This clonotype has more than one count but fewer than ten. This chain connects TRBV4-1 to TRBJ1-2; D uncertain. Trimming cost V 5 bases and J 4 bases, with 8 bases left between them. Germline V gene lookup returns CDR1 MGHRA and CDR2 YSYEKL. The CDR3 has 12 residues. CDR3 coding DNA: TGCGCCAGCAGCGAAGCGGGCTATGGCTACACCTTC. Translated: CASSEAGYGYTF.

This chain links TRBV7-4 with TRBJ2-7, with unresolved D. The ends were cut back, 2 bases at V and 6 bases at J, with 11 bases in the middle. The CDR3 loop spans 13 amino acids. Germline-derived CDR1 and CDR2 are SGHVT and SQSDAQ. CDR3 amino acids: CASSLRPVGEQYV. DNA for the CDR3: TGTGCCAGCAGCTTACGGCCAGTCGGCGAGCAGTACGTC.

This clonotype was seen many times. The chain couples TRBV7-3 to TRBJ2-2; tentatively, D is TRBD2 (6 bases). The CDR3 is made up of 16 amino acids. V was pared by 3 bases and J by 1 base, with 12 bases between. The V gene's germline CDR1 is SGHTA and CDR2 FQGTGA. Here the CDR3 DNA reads TGTGCCAGCAGCTTTGCCCCAGCGGGGAACACCGGGGAGCTGTTTTTT. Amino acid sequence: CASSFAPAGNTGELFF.

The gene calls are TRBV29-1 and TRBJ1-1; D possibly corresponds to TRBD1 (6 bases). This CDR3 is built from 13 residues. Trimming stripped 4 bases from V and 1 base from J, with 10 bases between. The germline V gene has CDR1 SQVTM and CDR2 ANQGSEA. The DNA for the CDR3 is TGCAGCGTTGGTACAGGGTGGAACACTGAAGCTTTCTTT. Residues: CSVGTGWNTEAFF.

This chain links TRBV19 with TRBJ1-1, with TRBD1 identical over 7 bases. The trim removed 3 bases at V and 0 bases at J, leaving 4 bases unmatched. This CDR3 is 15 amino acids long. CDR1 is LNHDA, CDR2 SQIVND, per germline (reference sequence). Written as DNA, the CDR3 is TGTGCCAGTAGTATCGACAGGGATATGAACACTGAAGCTTTCTTT. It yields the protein CASSIDRDMNTEAFF.

CDR3 in amino acids: CASSQDWPGLLREQYV. The CDR3 nucleotides read TGCGCCAGCAGCCAAGATTGGCCAGGGCTCCTCAGAGAGCAGTACGTC. The chain uses TRBV4-1 and TRBJ2-7, with D possibly matching TRBD1 (5 bases). V was cut by 0 bases and J by 7 bases, with 19 bases left in between. Germline-derived CDR1 and CDR2 are MGHRA and YSYEKL. This CDR3 is 16 amino acids long.